The text below deals with one T cell receptor (beta chain). The antigen is not known. The time point here: 2013-2014 season, 7 days after vaccination. The data derive from a study of follicular helper T cells after annual influenza vaccination. TCRdb's table, derived via immunoSEQ multiplex PCR, lists solely in-frame clones and lacks some. Of 8,500 to 10,000 clones listed, 84% were seen once; the top ten hold 0.58%. V lost 1 base, J lost 8 bases, and 6 bases lay in between. The CDR3 is 11 residues long. Looked up from germline, CDR1 is DFQATT and CDR2 is SNEGSKA (reference sequence). Study-level findings and limits: Undersampling of the much larger non-cTfh compartments could not be excluded for influenza clone enrichment. ICOS-CD38- cTfh most often held earlier Day 7 ICOS+CD38+ clones.

The chain carries TRBV20-1 and TRBJ1-3; unclear D gene. The source is an adult who received the influenza vaccine. Material: CXCR5- memory CD4+ T cells sorted from blood, obtained 7 days after influenza vaccination. CDR3 in amino acids: CSARGGDTIYF. Written as DNA, the CDR3 is TGCAGTGCTAGAGGGGGAGACACCATATATTTT.